The TCR beta chain under discussion was sequenced for a study of OX40 agonist ivuxolimab in advanced cancers. Looking at the study overall: Three patients, one with hepatocellular carcinoma and two with cutaneous melanoma, responded partially.

Points on this clone: What it binds is not known.

Method: immunoSEQ multiplex PCR; TCRdb's copy keeps in-frame clones and lacks some. The table lists tens of thousands of clones, 75% to 85% of them singletons. Study observations and caveats: CD8+ T cells showed, on average, more clonal expansion than CD4+ cells.

The receptor comes from an adult with an advanced solid tumor such as melanoma, head and neck, liver or kidney cancer. This specimen was CD4+ or CD8+ T cells sorted from blood, taken in a trial of the OX40 agonist ivuxolimab.

Here the CDR3 DNA reads TGTGCCAGCTCCACATTAGATACGCAGTATTTT. This gives the protein CASSTLDTQYF. V gene TRBV28 combines with J gene TRBJ2-3; D is unresolved. The CDR3 contains 11 residues. The ends were cut back, 8 bases at V and 5 bases at J, with 8 bases in the middle. Germline loops: CDR1 MDHEN, CDR2 SYDVKM.